The sequence of this T cell receptor (beta chain) was determined in a study of OX40 agonist ivuxolimab in advanced cancers. General study findings and limits: Dose levels from 0.1 to 3.0 mg/kg saw CD4+ and CD8+ blood T cells expand clonally by week 6. Near-lowest levels of clonal expansion characterized partial responders at 0.1-3.0 mg/kg. Compared with CD4+, CD8+ T cells on average had more expanded clones.

Sequencing was performed with immunoSEQ multiplex PCR; in TCRdb, only in-frame clones are kept and a portion is missing. The sample contains some 86,000 clones, approximately 94% of which appear only once. With autoimmune disease history or systemic immunosuppression, patients were excluded. Details on this clone: No antigen is known for it.

Looked up from germline, CDR1 is MNHEY and CDR2 is SVGAGI. Unmatched junction bases numbered 8, after V lost 6 bases and J lost 7 bases. This CDR3 spans 13 amino acids. The chain couples TRBV6-5 to TRBJ2-7; 8 bases align to TRBD1. The specimen was CD4+ or CD8+ T cells sorted from blood, collected in a trial of the OX40 agonist ivuxolimab. This receptor was obtained from an adult with an advanced solid tumor such as melanoma, head and neck, liver or kidney cancer. CDR3 bases: TGTGCCAGCAGACCAGGCAGGGGGCGAGAGCAGTACTTC. As protein: CASRPGRGREQYF.